This TCR beta chain was captured in a study of human T cells and chemical hapten exposure. Between the trimmed V and J ends, which lost 1 base and 5 bases, there was a span of 11 bases. There are 14 residues in the CDR3. Germline V lookup: CDR1 SGHVS, CDR2 FNYEAQ. Sample time point: patch test 2, 6 weeks after DPC sensitization. The treatment is: therapeutic diphenylcyclopropenone sensitization with weekly scalp DPC. Alopecia patients, 18 to 70 years old and DPC-suitable, served as donors. Via MiXCR, TCRdb re-called the RACE reads, giving one row per CDR3 protein. The sample has about 40,000 distinct CDR3 sequences; less than 4% are singletons.

This sample comprised whole blood, obtained in connection with sensitization to the hapten diphenylcyclopropenone (DPC). This chain connects TRBV7-6 to TRBJ1-2; a possible D gene is TRBD1 (6 bases). The clonotype comes from a man between 35 and 55 years old with alopecia areata. Some clones in this sample may be carry-over from other donors' samples. The CDR3 DNA reads as TGTGCCAGCAGCTTAGGTGTACAGGGTTATGGCTACACCTTC. Its protein product is CASSLGVQGYGYTF.